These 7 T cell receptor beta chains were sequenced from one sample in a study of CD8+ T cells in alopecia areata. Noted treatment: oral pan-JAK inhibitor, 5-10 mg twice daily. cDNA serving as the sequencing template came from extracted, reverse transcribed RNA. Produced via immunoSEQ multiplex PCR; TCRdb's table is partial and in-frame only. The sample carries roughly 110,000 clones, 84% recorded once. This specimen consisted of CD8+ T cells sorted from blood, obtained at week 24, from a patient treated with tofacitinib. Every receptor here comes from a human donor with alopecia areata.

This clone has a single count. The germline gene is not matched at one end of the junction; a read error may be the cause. As DNA, the CDR3 is TGTGCCATCAGTGGAGCCGGGACAGGAGCCTACGAGCAGTACTTC. It encodes CAISGAGTGAYEQYF. The chain uses TRBV6-6 and TRBJ2-7; 8 bases agree with TRBD1. This CDR3 is built from 15 residues. Germline V lookup: CDR1 MNHNY, CDR2 SVGAGI (reference sequence).

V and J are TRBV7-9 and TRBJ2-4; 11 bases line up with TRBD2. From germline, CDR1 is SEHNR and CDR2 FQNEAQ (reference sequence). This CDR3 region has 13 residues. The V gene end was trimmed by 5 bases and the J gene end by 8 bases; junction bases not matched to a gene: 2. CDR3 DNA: TGTGCCAGCAGCCCGGGACTAGCGGACATTCAGTACTTC. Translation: CASSPGLADIQYF. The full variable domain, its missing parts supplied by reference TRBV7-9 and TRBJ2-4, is DTGVSQNPRHKITKRGQNVTFRCDPISEHNRLYWYRQTLGQGPEFLTYFQNEAQLEKSRLLSDRFSAERPKGSFSTLEIQRTEQGDSAMYLCASSPGLADIQYFGAGTRLSVL.

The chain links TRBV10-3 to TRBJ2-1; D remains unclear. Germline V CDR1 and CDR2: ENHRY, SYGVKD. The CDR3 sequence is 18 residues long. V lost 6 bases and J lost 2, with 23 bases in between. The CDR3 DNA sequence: TGTGCCATCAGCGCCCGCGGAATGGATAGGATCGCCTACAATGAGCAGTTCTTC. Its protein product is CAISARGMDRIAYNEQFF.

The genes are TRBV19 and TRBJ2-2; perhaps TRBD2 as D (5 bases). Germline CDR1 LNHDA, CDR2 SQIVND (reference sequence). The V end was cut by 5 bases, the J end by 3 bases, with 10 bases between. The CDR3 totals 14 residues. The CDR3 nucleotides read TGTGCCAGTAGTGAGGGCAGATACACCGGGGAGCTGTTTTTT. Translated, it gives CASSEGRYTGELFF. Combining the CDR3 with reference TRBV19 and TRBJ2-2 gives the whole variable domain DGGITQSPKYLFRKEGQNVTLSCEQNLNHDAMYWYRQDPGQGLRLIYYSQIVNDFQKGDIAEGYSVSREKKESFPLTVTSAQKNPTAFYLCASSEGRYTGELFFGEGSRLTVL.

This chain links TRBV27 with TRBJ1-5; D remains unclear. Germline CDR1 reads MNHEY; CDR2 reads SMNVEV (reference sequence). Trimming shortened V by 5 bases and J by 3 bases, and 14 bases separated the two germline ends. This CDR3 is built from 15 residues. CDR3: CASSVSASLNQPQHF. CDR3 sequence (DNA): TGTGCCAGCAGTGTAAGTGCCAGCCTCAATCAGCCCCAGCATTTT.

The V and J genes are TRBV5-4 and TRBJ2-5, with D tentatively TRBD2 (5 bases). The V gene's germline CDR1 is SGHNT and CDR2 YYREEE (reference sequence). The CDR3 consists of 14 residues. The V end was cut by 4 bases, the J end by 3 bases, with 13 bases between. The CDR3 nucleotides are TGTGCCAGCAGCCCTGCGGAGCGGAAAGAGACCCAGTACTTC. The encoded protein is CASSPAERKETQYF. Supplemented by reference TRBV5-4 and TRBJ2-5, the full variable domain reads ETGVTQSPTHLIKTRGQQVTLRCSSQSGHNTVSWYQQALGQGPQFIFQYYREEENGRGNFPPRFSGLQFPNYSSELNVNALELDDSALYLCASSPAERKETQYFGPGTRLLVL.

CDR3 amino acids: CASRRGGTAYNEQFF. In DNA form, the CDR3 reads TGTGCCAGCAGACGCGGGGGGACCGCCTACAATGAGCAGTTCTTC. The chain employs TRBV27 and TRBJ2-1; 8 bases match TRBD2. Germline V gene lookup returns CDR1 MNHEY and CDR2 SMNVEV (reference sequence). The CDR3 spans 15 residues. Germline trimming cut 6 bases from V and 2 bases from J; bases unmatched to any gene: 6.